Listed below are T cell receptor beta chains from one sample, sequenced in a study of blood T cell repertoires in COVID-19. Repertoires were generated with immunoSEQ multiplex PCR, while TCRdb's copy carries only in-frame clones and drops some. Among 90,000 to 100,000 clones listed, about 89% were seen once. Material: peripheral blood. These receptors all stem from a man between 45 and 60 years old with COVID-19, enrolled during active disease. CDR3s include the opening cysteine and the closing phenylalanine or tryptophan. The D gene is left open where the match is weak. The size field is filled for only some rows; it gives once, few, many or a size class.

d_call j_call clone_size v_call cdr3_aa cdr3_nt
TRBD1 TRBJ1-2 once TRBV4-1 CASSLEGARGGYTF TGCGCCAGCAGCCTCGAGGGGGCGAGGGGTGGCTACACCTTC
NA TRBJ2-7 few TRBV11-2 CASSLGGPEQYF TGTGCCAGCAGCTTAGGGGGGCCCGAGCAGTACTTC
NA TRBJ1-1 NA TRBV12-3/TRBV12-4 CASTVMNTEAFF TGTGCCAGCACAGTGATGAACACTGAAGCTTTCTTT
NA TRBJ2-2 once TRBV3-1/TRBV3-2 CASSQAGWELFF TGTGCCAGCAGCCAGGCGGGGTGGGAGCTGTTTTTT
NA TRBJ2-1 few TRBV4-3 CASSQDKTVFNEQFF TGCGCCAGCAGCCAAGATAAGACAGTTTTCAATGAGCAGTTCTTC
NA TRBJ2-3 NA TRBV5-1 CASSTAGTDTQYF TGCGCCAGCAGTACAGCGGGCACAGATACGCAGTATTTT
TRBD2 TRBJ2-1 NA TRBV24-1 CATSEGTSGVREQFF TGTGCCACCAGTGAAGGGACTAGCGGGGTAAGAGAGCAGTTCTTC
TRBD1 TRBJ2-7 NA TRBV6-5 CASSYSSGQVLYEQYF TGTGCCAGCAGTTACTCGTCTGGACAGGTTCTCTACGAGCAGTACTTC
NA TRBJ2-7 once TRBV2 CASSTYAEQYF TGTGCCAGCAGTACTTACGCCGAGCAGTACTTC
NA TRBJ1-5 NA TRBV10-3 CAISDRVYQPQHF TGTGCCATCAGTGACAGGGTTTATCAGCCCCAGCATTTT
NA TRBJ1-5 NA TRBV6-1 CASSEARTVSNQPQHF TGTGCCAGCAGTGAAGCTCGGACAGTAAGCAATCAGCCCCAGCATTTT
NA TRBJ1-1 few TRBV20-1 CSASGAGANTEAFF TGCAGTGCTAGTGGGGCAGGGGCGAACACTGAAGCTTTCTTT
TRBD1 TRBJ1-6 few TRBV7-9 CASSLPGQANSPLHF TGTGCCAGCAGCTTACCCGGACAGGCCAATTCACCCCTCCACTTT
TRBD1 TRBJ2-7 once TRBV19 CASSIGTGETYEQYF TGTGCCAGTAGTATCGGGACAGGGGAAACCTACGAGCAGTACTTC
TRBD1 TRBJ1-1 NA TRBV7-9 CASSLAGTGHSEAFF TGTGCCAGCAGCTTAGCCGGGACAGGGCATTCTGAAGCTTTCTTT
NA TRBJ2-1 NA TRBV6-5 CASNRDRSSYNEQFF TGTGCCAGCAACAGGGACCGTAGCTCCTACAATGAGCAGTTCTTC
NA TRBJ2-7 NA TRBV10-3 CAISWTQLTYEQYF TGTGCCATCAGTTGGACACAACTCACCTACGAGCAGTACTTC
NA TRBJ2-3 once TRBV7-3 CASSANADTQYF TGTGCCAGTTCCGCGAACGCAGATACGCAGTATTTT
NA TRBJ2-7 NA TRBV11-2 CASSTPFGGDRYEQYF TGTGCCAGCAGTACCCCCTTCGGTGGAGATAGGTACGAGCAGTACTTC
TRBD2 TRBJ2-1 NA TRBV12-3/TRBV12-4 CASSPTGLAGTFF TGTGCCAGCAGTCCTACCGGACTAGCGGGGACTTTCTTC
TRBD2 TRBJ2-1 once TRBV7-2 CASSLLAGGLYNEQFF TGTGCCAGCAGCTTACTAGCGGGGGGGCTCTACAATGAGCAGTTCTTC
NA TRBJ2-1 NA TRBV28 CASSSFRTTSYNEQFF TGTGCCAGCAGTTCCTTTAGGACTACCTCCTACAATGAGCAGTTCTTC
TRBD1 TRBJ2-1 NA TRBV7-2 CASSLQGTGSFF TGTGCCAGCAGCTTACAAGGGACAGGGTCGTTCTTC
NA TRBJ1-2 NA TRBV12-3/TRBV12-4 CASRIEMDGYTF TGTGCCAGCAGGATCGAGATGGATGGCTACACCTTC
TRBD2 TRBJ2-5 few TRBV7-2 CASSISGGETQYF TGTGCCAGCAGCATTAGCGGGGGAGAGACCCAGTACTTC
NA TRBJ2-3 NA TRBV9 CASSSLGQGIDTQYF TGTGCCAGCAGTAGTTTGGGGCAGGGGATAGATACGCAGTATTTT
TRBD1 TRBJ2-1 NA TRBV30 CAWSVSLGQAVNNEQFF TGTGCCTGGAGTGTATCCTTGGGACAGGCGGTTAACAATGAGCAGTTCTTC
NA TRBJ1-6 NA TRBV6-1 CASSEWGRIDSPLHF TGTGCCAGCAGTGAATGGGGGCGTATTGATTCACCCCTCCACTTT
TRBD2 TRBJ2-1 NA TRBV4-2 CASSQAGRGPSYNEQFF TGTGCCAGCAGCCAAGCAGGGAGGGGACCCTCCTACAATGAGCAGTTCTTC
NA TRBJ2-1 NA TRBV11-3 CASASGAYNEQFF TGTGCCAGCGCAAGCGGAGCCTACAATGAGCAGTTCTTC
TRBD2 TRBJ2-7 NA TRBV10-3 CAIRETSITEQYF TGTGCCATCAGGGAGACTAGCATCACCGAGCAGTACTTC
TRBD2 TRBJ2-7 NA TRBV7-6 CASRFLGTSNYEQYF TGTGCCAGCAGATTTCTCGGGACTAGCAACTACGAGCAGTACTTC
TRBD1 TRBJ2-1 NA TRBV30 CAGTGAPYNEQFF TGTGCCGGTACAGGGGCGCCCTACAATGAGCAGTTCTTC
NA TRBJ1-6 few TRBV12-3/TRBV12-4 CATQYTYNSPLHF TGTGCCACGCAGTACACCTATAATTCACCCCTCCACTTT
TRBD1 TRBJ1-1 NA TRBV18 CASSPQETGLNTEAFF TGTGCCAGCTCACCCCAAGAGACAGGGTTGAACACTGAAGCTTTCTTT
TRBD2 TRBJ2-5 once TRBV6-5 CASSYSGGRLETQYF TGTGCCAGCAGTTACAGCGGGGGTCGGCTGGAGACCCAGTACTTC
NA TRBJ1-6 NA TRBV5-4 CASSFGTHNSPLHF TGTGCCAGCAGCTTTGGGACACATAATTCACCCCTCCACTTT
NA TRBJ2-7 NA TRBV28 CASSLVAGLNYEQYF TGTGCCAGCAGTTTAGTGGCAGGGCTTAACTACGAGCAGTACTTC
NA TRBJ1-5 NA TRBV7-9 CASSLGAGWEPQHF TGTGCCAGCAGCTTAGGGGCAGGGTGGGAGCCCCAGCATTTT
TRBD2 TRBJ2-3 NA TRBV19 CATDSGGTTDTQYF TGTGCCACAGATAGCGGGGGGACCACAGATACGCAGTATTTT
NA TRBJ2-6 NA TRBV3-1/TRBV3-2 CASSLSWANVLTF TGTGCCAGCAGCCTCTCGTGGGCCAACGTCCTGACTTTC
NA TRBJ1-6 once TRBV7-3 CASSLYTGMNSPLHF TGTGCCAGCAGCTTGTACACAGGGATGAATTCACCCCTCCACTTT
TRBD2 TRBJ2-7 NA TRBV27 CASSLGAGDVYEQYF TGTGCCAGCAGTTTGGGAGCGGGGGACGTCTACGAGCAGTACTTC
TRBD2 TRBJ2-7 NA TRBV30 CAWSWEGSYEQYF TGTGCCTGGAGTTGGGAGGGATCCTACGAGCAGTACTTC
TRBD1 TRBJ2-3 once TRBV6-1 CASSDRGRGDTQYF TGTGCCAGCAGTGACAGGGGGCGAGGAGATACGCAGTATTTT
NA TRBJ2-5 NA TRBV5-1 CASSLGPGQETQYF TGCGCCAGCAGCTTAGGTCCAGGCCAAGAGACCCAGTACTTC
TRBD1 TRBJ2-7 NA TRBV5-1 CASSLQGQGVGGEQYF TGCGCCAGCAGCTTGCAGGGACAGGGAGTGGGGGGCGAGCAGTACTTC
TRBD1 TRBJ1-1 NA TRBV6-6 CATKWDRTNTEAFF TGTGCCACCAAATGGGACAGGACGAACACTGAAGCTTTCTTT
TRBD2 TRBJ2-7 NA TRBV6-2/TRBV6-3 CASSYSRSGGYEQYF TGTGCCAGCAGTTACTCGAGGTCGGGGGGATACGAGCAGTACTTC
NA TRBJ1-2 NA TRBV7-2 CASSLVAGKNYGYTF TGTGCCAGCAGCTTAGTGGCAGGGAAGAACTATGGCTACACCTTC
NA TRBJ1-5 NA TRBV5-5 CASSEDRYSNQPQHF TGTGCCAGCAGCGAGGACAGATATAGCAATCAGCCCCAGCATTTT
NA TRBJ1-4 NA TRBV7-9 CASSLGTGVANEKLFF TGTGCCAGCAGCTTAGGAACCGGGGTAGCTAATGAAAAACTGTTTTTT
NA TRBJ1-1 NA TRBV5-8 CASSLFRGNTEAFF TGTGCCAGCAGCTTGTTCAGGGGGAACACTGAAGCTTTCTTT
TRBD1 TRBJ1-5 NA TRBV2 CASSQGGLSNQPQHF TGTGCCAGCAGTCAAGGGGGCTTGAGCAATCAGCCCCAGCATTTT
NA TRBJ1-5 few TRBV30 CAWSWSDFNQPQHF TGTGCCTGGAGTTGGTCAGATTTTAATCAGCCCCAGCATTTT